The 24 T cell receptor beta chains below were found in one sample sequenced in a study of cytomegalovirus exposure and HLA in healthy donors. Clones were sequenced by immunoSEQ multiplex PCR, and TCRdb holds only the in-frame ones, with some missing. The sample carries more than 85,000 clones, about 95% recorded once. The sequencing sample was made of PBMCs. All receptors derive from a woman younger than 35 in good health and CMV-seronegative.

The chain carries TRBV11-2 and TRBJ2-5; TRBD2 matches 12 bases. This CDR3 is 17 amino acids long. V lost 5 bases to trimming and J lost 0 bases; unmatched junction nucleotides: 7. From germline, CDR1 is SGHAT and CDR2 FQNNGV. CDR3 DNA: TGTGCCAGCAGCCTATATGGACTAGCGGGGTACCAAGAGACCCAGTACTTC. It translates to CASSLYGLAGYQETQYF. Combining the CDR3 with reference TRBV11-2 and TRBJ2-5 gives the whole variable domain EAGVAQSPRYKIIEKRQSVAFWCNPISGHATLYWYQQILGQGPKLLIQFQNNGVVDDSQLPKDRFSAERLKGVDSTLKIQPAKLEDSAVYLCASSLYGLAGYQETQYFGPGTRLLVL.

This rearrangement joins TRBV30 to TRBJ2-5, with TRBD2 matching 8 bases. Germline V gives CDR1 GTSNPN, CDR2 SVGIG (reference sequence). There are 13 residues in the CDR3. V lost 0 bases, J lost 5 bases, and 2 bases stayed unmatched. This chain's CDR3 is CAWSVGGGETQYF. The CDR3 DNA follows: TGTGCCTGGAGTGTCGGCGGGGGGGAGACCCAGTACTTC.

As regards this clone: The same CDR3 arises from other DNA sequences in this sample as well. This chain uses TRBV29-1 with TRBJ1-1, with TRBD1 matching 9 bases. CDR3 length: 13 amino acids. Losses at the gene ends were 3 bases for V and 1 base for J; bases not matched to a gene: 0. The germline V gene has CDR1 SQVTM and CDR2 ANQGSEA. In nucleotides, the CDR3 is TGCAGCGTTGAGGGACAGGGGAACACTGAAGCTTTCTTT. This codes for CSVEGQGNTEAFF.

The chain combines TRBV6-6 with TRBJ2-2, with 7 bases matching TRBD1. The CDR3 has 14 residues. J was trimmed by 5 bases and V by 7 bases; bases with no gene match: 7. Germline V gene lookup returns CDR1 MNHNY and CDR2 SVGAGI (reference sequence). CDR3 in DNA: TGTGCCAGCACCCCGACAGGGTTGACCGGGGAGCTGTTTTTT. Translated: CASTPTGLTGELFF.

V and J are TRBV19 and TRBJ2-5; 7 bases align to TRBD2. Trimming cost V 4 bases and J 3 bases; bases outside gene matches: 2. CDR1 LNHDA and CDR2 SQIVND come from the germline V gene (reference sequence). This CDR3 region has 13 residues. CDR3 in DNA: TGTGCCAGTAGTACAGCGGGAAAAGAGACCCAGTACTTC. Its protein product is CASSTAGKETQYF.

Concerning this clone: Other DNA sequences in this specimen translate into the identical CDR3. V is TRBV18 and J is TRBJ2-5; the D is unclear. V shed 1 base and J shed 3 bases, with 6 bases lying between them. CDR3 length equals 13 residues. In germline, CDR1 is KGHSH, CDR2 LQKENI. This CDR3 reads CASSPRQEETQYF. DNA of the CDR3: TGTGCCAGCTCACCACGACAAGAAGAGACCCAGTACTTC.

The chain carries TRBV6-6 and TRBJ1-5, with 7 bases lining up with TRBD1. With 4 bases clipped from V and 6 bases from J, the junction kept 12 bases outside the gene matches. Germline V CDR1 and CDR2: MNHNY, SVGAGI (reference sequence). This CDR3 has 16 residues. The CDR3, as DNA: TGTGCCAGCAGTTCCCGCATTAGACAGGGAATTCAGCCCCAGCATTTT. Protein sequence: CASSSRIRQGIQPQHF.

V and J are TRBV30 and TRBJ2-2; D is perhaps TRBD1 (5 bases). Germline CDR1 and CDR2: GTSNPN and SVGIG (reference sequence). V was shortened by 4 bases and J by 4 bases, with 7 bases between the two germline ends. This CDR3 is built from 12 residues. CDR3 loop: CAWTRGTGELFF. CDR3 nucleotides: TGTGCCTGGACTAGGGGCACCGGGGAGCTGTTTTTT.

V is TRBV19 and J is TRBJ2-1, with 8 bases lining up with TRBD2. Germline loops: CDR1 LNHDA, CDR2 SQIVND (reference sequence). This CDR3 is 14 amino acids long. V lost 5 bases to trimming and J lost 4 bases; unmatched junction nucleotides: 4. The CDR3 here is CASSFGGDYNEQFF. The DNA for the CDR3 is TGTGCCAGTAGTTTCGGGGGGGATTACAATGAGCAGTTCTTC.

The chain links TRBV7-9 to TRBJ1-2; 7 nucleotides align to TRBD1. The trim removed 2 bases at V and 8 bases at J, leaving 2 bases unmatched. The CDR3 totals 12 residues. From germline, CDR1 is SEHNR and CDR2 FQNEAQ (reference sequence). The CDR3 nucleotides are TGTGCCAGCAGCTTAACCAGGGGGGGCTACACCTTC. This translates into CASSLTRGGYTF.

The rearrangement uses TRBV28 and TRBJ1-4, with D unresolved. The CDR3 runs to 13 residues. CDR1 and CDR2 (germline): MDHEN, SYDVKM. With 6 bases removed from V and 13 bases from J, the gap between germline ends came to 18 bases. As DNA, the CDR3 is TGTGCCAGCAGCGCGGCCCCGAGGAGGATACTGTTTTTT. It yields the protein CASSAAPRRILFF.

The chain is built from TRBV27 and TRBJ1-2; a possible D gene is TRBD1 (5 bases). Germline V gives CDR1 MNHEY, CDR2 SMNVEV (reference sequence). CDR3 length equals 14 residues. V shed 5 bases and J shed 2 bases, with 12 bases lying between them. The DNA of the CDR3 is TGTGCCAGCAGTCCCGGTCGGGGGAACTATGGCTACACCTTC. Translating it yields CASSPGRGNYGYTF.

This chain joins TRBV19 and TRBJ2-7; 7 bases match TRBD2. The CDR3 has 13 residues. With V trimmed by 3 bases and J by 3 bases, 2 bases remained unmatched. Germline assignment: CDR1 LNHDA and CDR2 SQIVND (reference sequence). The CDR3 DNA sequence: TGTGCCAGTAGTATTGGCGGGGGCTACGAGCAGTACTTC. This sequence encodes CASSIGGGYEQYF. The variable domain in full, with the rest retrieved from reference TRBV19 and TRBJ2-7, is DGGITQSPKYLFRKEGQNVTLSCEQNLNHDAMYWYRQDPGQGLRLIYYSQIVNDFQKGDIAEGYSVSREKKESFPLTVTSAQKNPTAFYLCASSIGGGYEQYFGPGTRLTVT.

In DNA form, the CDR3 reads TGCGCCAGCAGCCAGCGCAGTGATTCGGGACTAGCGGTCTACAATGAGCAGTTCTTC. It yields the protein CASSQRSDSGLAVYNEQFF. The gene calls are TRBV4-1 and TRBJ2-1, with TRBD2 identical over 11 bases. The ends lost 3 bases at V and 3 bases at J; junction bases unmatched: 13. Looked up from germline, CDR1 is MGHRA and CDR2 is YSYEKL. CDR3 length: 19 amino acids.

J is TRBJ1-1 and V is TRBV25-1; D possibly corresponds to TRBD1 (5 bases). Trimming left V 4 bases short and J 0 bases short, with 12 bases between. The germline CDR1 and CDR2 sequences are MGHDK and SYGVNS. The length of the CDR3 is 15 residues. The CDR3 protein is CASSGDYPMNTEAFF. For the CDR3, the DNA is TGTGCCAGCAGTGGGGACTATCCCATGAACACTGAAGCTTTCTTT.

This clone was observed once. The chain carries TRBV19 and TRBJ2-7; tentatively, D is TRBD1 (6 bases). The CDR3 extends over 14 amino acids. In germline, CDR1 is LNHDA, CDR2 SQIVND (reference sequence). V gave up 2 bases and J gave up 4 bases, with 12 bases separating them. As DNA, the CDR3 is TGTGCCAGTAGTATACTTTTGGGGGCATACGAGCAGTACTTC. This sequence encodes CASSILLGAYEQYF.

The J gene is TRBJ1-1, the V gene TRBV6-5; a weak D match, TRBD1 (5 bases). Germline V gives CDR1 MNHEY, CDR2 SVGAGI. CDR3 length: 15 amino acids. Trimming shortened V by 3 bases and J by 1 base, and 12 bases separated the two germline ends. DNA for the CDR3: TGTGCCAGCAGTTATAGTTTTGGGGCGAACACTGAAGCTTTCTTT. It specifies CASSYSFGANTEAFF.

CDR3 residues: CASSSGTEAFF. Written as DNA, the CDR3 is TGTGCCAGCAGCTCAGGCACTGAAGCTTTCTTT. V and J are TRBV11-2 and TRBJ1-1; D call uncertain. The germline V and J ends were trimmed by 4 bases and 4 bases, with 4 bases remaining between them. This CDR3 is built from 11 residues. Germline-derived CDR1 and CDR2 are SGHAT and FQNNGV.

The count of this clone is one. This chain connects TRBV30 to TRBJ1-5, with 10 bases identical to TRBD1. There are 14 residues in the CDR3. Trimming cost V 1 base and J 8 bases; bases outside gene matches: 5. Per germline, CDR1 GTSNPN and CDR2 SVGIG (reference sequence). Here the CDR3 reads CAWSATGGLEPQHF. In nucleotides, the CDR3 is TGTGCCTGGAGTGCGACAGGGGGCTTGGAGCCCCAGCATTTT.

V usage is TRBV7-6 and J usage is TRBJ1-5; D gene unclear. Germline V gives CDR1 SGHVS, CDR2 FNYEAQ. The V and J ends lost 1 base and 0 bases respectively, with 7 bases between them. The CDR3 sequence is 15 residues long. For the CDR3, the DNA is TGTGCCAGCAGCTTAGGTTCAGGTAGCAATCAGCCCCAGCATTTT. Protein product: CASSLGSGSNQPQHF.

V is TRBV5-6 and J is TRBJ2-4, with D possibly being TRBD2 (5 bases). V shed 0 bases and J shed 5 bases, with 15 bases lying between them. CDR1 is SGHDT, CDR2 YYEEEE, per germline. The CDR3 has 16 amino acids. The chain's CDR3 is CASSLGGLADENIQYF. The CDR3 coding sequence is TGTGCCAGCAGCTTGGGTGGGCTAGCTGACGAAAACATTCAGTACTTC. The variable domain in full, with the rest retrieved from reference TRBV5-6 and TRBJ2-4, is DAGVTQSPTHLIKTRGQQVTLRCSPKSGHDTVSWYQQALGQGPQFIFQYYEEEERQRGNFPDRFSGHQFPNYSSELNVNALLLGDSALYLCASSLGGLADENIQYFGAGTRLSVL.

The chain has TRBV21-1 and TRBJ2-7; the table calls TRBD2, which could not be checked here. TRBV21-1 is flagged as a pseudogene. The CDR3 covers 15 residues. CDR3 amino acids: CASSRCGGETYEQYF. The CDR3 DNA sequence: TGTGCCAGCAGCAGGTGCGGGGGGGAAACCTACGAGCAGTACTTC.

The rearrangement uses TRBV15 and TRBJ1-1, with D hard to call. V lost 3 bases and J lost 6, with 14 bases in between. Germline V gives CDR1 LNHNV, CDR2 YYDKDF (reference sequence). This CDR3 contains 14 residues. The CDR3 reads CATSRIDGSAEAFF. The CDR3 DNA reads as TGTGCCACCAGCAGGATCGACGGAAGCGCTGAAGCTTTCTTT.

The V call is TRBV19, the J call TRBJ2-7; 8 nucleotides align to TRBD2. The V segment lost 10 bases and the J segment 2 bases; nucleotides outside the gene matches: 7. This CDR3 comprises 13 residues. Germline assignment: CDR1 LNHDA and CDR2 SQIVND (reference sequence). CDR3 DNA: TGTGCCACCTGGTCGGGGGGGACCTACGAGCAGTACTTC. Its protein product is CATWSGGTYEQYF.